What follows are 26 T cell receptor beta chains derived from one specimen sequenced in a study of blood T cell repertoires in COVID-19 (dated by TCRdb to the early 2020s). Library preparation used the immunoSEQ multiplex PCR assay. Imported from immuneACCESS, the table was reduced by TCRdb to in-frame sequences with V and J called. These copies leave out some clones; in studies compared against another copy, an unresolved V gene accounts for under half, and the cause of the remainder is not known. This sample lists about 49,000 clones; 81% were detected once. The biggest ten clones account for about a fifth of the sample. Sequences were obtained from peripheral blood. Receptor source: an elderly woman with COVID-19, enrolled during active disease.

The J gene is TRBJ1-2, the V gene TRBV6-5; TRBD1 matches 7 bases. J lost 3 bases, V lost 7 bases, and 8 bases had no gene match. Germline loops: CDR1 MNHEY, CDR2 SVGAGI. This CDR3 contains 14 residues. The CDR3 nucleotides read TGTGCCAGCACCACAGGGGCCGGCTACTATGGCTACACCTTC. It is translated as CASTTGAGYYGYTF.

The table lists this clone with a count of one. The CDR3 is CASSPRGLTSSGANVLTF. DNA for the CDR3: TGTGCCAGCAGCCCCCGGGGACTAACTTCCTCTGGGGCCAACGTCCTGACTTTC. V gene TRBV9 combines with J gene TRBJ2-6; 7 bases are a match to TRBD2. Germline CDR1 SGDLS, CDR2 YYNGEE. The CDR3 sequence is 18 residues long. Losses at the gene ends were 4 bases for V and 0 bases for J; bases not matched to a gene: 10.

V usage is TRBV6-1 and J usage is TRBJ2-7, with 10 bases aligning to TRBD2. The germline gives CDR1 MNHNS, CDR2 SASEGT. Trimming cost V 3 bases and J 5 bases; bases outside gene matches: 7. The CDR3 has 15 amino acids. CDR3 DNA sequence: TGTGCCAGCAGTGAGGCTAGCGGGAGTTTAGACGAGCAGTACTTC. Encoded protein: CASSEASGSLDEQYF.

This sequence joins TRBV21-1 and TRBJ2-7; TRBD2 is taken as the D call from the table, unchecked against the DNA. TRBV21-1 corresponds to a pseudogene. The CDR3 contains 14 residues. CDR3 DNA sequence: TGTGCCAGCAGCAAAGGTGGTCGGGTCGACGAGCAGTACTTC. This translates into CASSKGGRVDEQYF.

The genes are TRBV5-1 and TRBJ2-7, with D unresolved. The CDR3 has 14 residues. The germline gives CDR1 SGHRS, CDR2 YFSETQ. Trimming cost V 1 base and J 2 bases, with 10 bases left between them. This chain's CDR3 is CASSLFGSPYEQYF. In DNA, the CDR3 is TGCGCCAGCAGCTTGTTCGGGTCCCCCTACGAGCAGTACTTC.

This clone was counted a single time. V gene TRBV6-2 or TRBV6-3 combines with J gene TRBJ1-2; D call uncertain. The germline CDR1 and CDR2 sequences are MNHEY and SVGEGT. The CDR3 length is 12 residues. The V and J ends lost 2 bases and 3 bases respectively, with 4 bases between them. CDR3 bases: TGTGCCAGCAGTTACCCAGACTATGGCTACACCTTC. Its translation is CASSYPDYGYTF.

The genes are TRBV3-1 (or the pseudogene TRBV3-2) and TRBJ2-7; 10 nucleotides match TRBD2. This CDR3 has 14 amino acids. J was trimmed by 3 bases and V by 3 bases; bases with no gene match: 2. From germline, CDR1 is LGHDT and CDR2 YNNKEL (reference sequence). CDR3 residues: CASSQLAGDYEQYF. The CDR3 bases are TGTGCCAGCAGCCAGCTAGCGGGAGACTACGAGCAGTACTTC.

The rearrangement joins TRBV21-1 to TRBJ2-1; the table's TRBD2 call for D was not verified on the DNA. TRBV21-1 is noted as a pseudogene. The CDR3 consists of 17 residues. The CDR3 is CASSNFRLSPPYNEQFF. For the CDR3, the DNA is TGTGCCAGCAGCAACTTTAGACTTTCTCCCCCCTACAATGAGCAGTTCTTC.

The V call is TRBV10-3, the J call TRBJ1-2, with 9 bases identical to TRBD1. Trimming cost V 5 bases and J 6 bases; bases outside gene matches: 7. Looked up from germline, CDR1 is ENHRY and CDR2 is SYGVKD. The CDR3 is 14 amino acids. DNA of the CDR3: TGTGCCATCAGTAACGGACAGGGGATGGATGGCTACACCTTC. Protein: CAISNGQGMDGYTF.

The chain uses TRBV27 and TRBJ2-1, with D possibly being TRBD2 (6 bases). Trimming removed 2 bases from V and 4 bases from J, with 15 bases in between. Germline V gene sequence: CDR1 MNHEY, CDR2 SMNVEV (reference sequence). The CDR3 totals 16 residues. The CDR3 DNA is TGTGCCAGCAGTTTAACCCGCGGACTACAGTACAATGAGCAGTTCTTC. It yields the protein CASSLTRGLQYNEQFF.

V gene TRBV19 combines with J gene TRBJ2-7; 7 positions agree with TRBD1. The germline V gene has CDR1 LNHDA and CDR2 SQIVND (reference sequence). Germline trimming cut 10 bases from V and 2 bases from J; bases unmatched to any gene: 8. This CDR3 region has 13 residues. The CDR3 DNA sequence: TGTGCCACCTCGACAGGGACCCCCTACGAGCAGTACTTC. Translating it yields CATSTGTPYEQYF.

The rearrangement uses TRBV5-1 and TRBJ2-5, with 10 positions matching TRBD2. Germline CDR1 is SGHRS and CDR2 is YFSETQ. V shed 0 bases, J shed 9 bases, and the junction held 17 bases outside the gene matches. The CDR3 is 18 amino acids. DNA for the CDR3: TGCGCCAGCAGCTTGGGCCACTCTTGGAGCGGGAGGGCCCGGTCCCAGTACTTC. This sequence encodes CASSLGHSWSGRARSQYF.

This chain connects TRBV7-9 to TRBJ2-1; unclear D gene. The CDR3 extends over 9 amino acids. The V end was cut by 8 bases, the J end by 7 bases, with 3 bases between. Germline CDR1 and CDR2: SEHNR and FQNEAQ (reference sequence). The CDR3: CASPNEQFF. CDR3 DNA: TGTGCCAGCCCAAATGAGCAGTTCTTC.

The V and J genes are TRBV20-1 and TRBJ2-7; 9 bases agree with TRBD1. V was pared by 7 bases and J by 7 bases, with 5 bases of the junction left unmatched. CDR1 and CDR2 (germline): DFQATT, SNEGSKA (reference sequence). The CDR3 is made up of 11 amino acids. The CDR3: CSVQTGGEQYF. The CDR3 DNA reads TGCAGTGTTCAGACAGGGGGTGAGCAGTACTTC.

The V gene is TRBV6-5, the J gene TRBJ2-2; D not certain. V lost 5 bases to trimming and J lost 4 bases, with 5 bases between them. CDR1 is MNHEY and CDR2 is SVGAGI in the germline V gene. There are 12 residues in the CDR3. The CDR3 DNA sequence: TGTGCCAGCAGTATTAGCACCGGGGAGCTGTTTTTT. Its protein product is CASSISTGELFF.

The chain carries TRBV28 and TRBJ1-2; perhaps TRBD1 as D (5 bases). The germline gives CDR1 MDHEN, CDR2 SYDVKM. V was trimmed by 10 bases and J by 3 bases, leaving 18 bases between them. CDR3 length: 14 residues. This CDR3 reads CATRILDMHYGYTF. The DNA for the CDR3 is TGTGCCACACGGATATTGGACATGCACTATGGCTACACCTTC.

The chain employs TRBV10-3 and TRBJ1-2, with 7 nucleotides matching TRBD1. CDR3 length equals 17 residues. Germline CDR1 ENHRY, CDR2 SYGVKD. V was clipped by 3 bases and J by 0 bases; unmatched bases: 10. CDR3 in amino acids: CAISDMRTGEANYGYTF. The CDR3 DNA is TGTGCCATCAGTGATATGCGTACAGGGGAAGCTAACTATGGCTACACCTTC.

The CDR3 DNA sequence: TGTGCCAGTTCGACAGGGGATTACGAGCAGTACTTC. It yields the protein CASSTGDYEQYF. This sequence joins TRBV19 and TRBJ2-7; TRBD1 matches 8 bases. This CDR3 spans 12 amino acids. The germline gives CDR1 LNHDA, CDR2 SQIVND (reference sequence). With V trimmed by 8 bases and J by 4 bases, 4 bases remained unmatched.

CDR3 nucleotides: TGCGCCAGCAGCTTAGAGGATACGCAGTATTTT. Translation gives CASSLEDTQYF. The chain has TRBV5-1 and TRBJ2-3; D is unresolved. The CDR3 totals 11 residues. The V gene's germline CDR1 is SGHRS and CDR2 YFSETQ. V lost 2 bases and J 6 bases, leaving 4 bases between the germline ends.

The J gene is TRBJ1-2, the V gene TRBV18, with 8 bases matching TRBD1. The germline CDR1 and CDR2 sequences are KGHSH and LQKENI. The CDR3 sequence is 13 residues long. Unmatched junction bases numbered 7, after V lost 6 bases and J lost 7 bases. The DNA of the CDR3 is TGTGCCAGCTCTCCGGACAGGGAGAGTGGCTACACCTTC. It encodes CASSPDRESGYTF.

The sample holds a few counts of this clone. The CDR3 here is CATSRGQGGGDTQYF. The CDR3 coding sequence is TGTGCCACCAGCAGAGGCCAGGGTGGTGGAGATACGCAGTATTTT. V and J are TRBV15 and TRBJ2-3, with a tentative D call TRBD1 (5 bases). There are 15 residues in the CDR3. V was shortened by 1 base and J by 5 bases, with 13 bases between the two germline ends. Germline CDR1 LNHNV, CDR2 YYDKDF (reference sequence).

J is TRBJ2-7 and V is TRBV27; 9 bases line up with TRBD2. The CDR3 spans 15 residues. Germline values: CDR1 MNHEY, CDR2 SMNVEV (reference sequence). J was trimmed by 6 bases and V by 6 bases; bases with no gene match: 12. CDR3 sequence: CASRGSGSSGGEQYF. DNA for the CDR3: TGTGCCAGCAGGGGTAGCGGGAGCAGTGGAGGCGAGCAGTACTTC.

The CDR3 nucleotides read TGCAGCGTTGTTAGACCGGGGGACATTCAGTACTTC. Amino acids: CSVVRPGDIQYF. The chain recombines TRBV29-1 with TRBJ2-4, with D possibly matching TRBD2 (6 bases). V was clipped by 4 bases and J by 8 bases, with 12 bases between them. The germline CDR1 and CDR2 sequences are SQVTM and ANQGSEA. CDR3 size: 12 residues. The full variable domain, in which reference TRBV29-1 and TRBJ2-4 provide the parts outside the CDR3, is SAVISQKPSRDICQRGTSLTIQCQVDSQVTMMFWYRQQPGQSLTLIATANQGSEATYESGFVIDKFPISRPNLTFSTLTVSNMSPEDSSIYLCSVVRPGDIQYFGAGTRLSVL.

This rearrangement joins TRBV19 to TRBJ2-2; D is possibly TRBD2 (5 bases). Trimming took off 9 bases at V and 1 base at J, with 12 bases between the two ends. Germline V gives CDR1 LNHDA, CDR2 SQIVND (reference sequence). The CDR3 sequence is 14 residues long. CDR3 bases: TGTGCCAGCCGCCGGGGTGGGAACACCGGGGAGCTGTTTTTT. As protein: CASRRGGNTGELFF.

This chain links TRBV28 with TRBJ2-3, with D perhaps matching TRBD1 (5 bases). CDR3 length: 18 residues. Trimming removed 1 base from V and 0 bases from J, with 17 bases in between. Germline values: CDR1 MDHEN, CDR2 SYDVKM. CDR3: CASSLSPTGRQSTDTQYF. CDR3 nucleotides: TGTGCCAGCAGTTTATCCCCCACAGGTAGACAAAGCACAGATACGCAGTATTTT.

The table lists this clone with a count of one. This chain links TRBV27 with TRBJ2-7; 9 bases are a match to TRBD1. Germline V lookup: CDR1 MNHEY, CDR2 SMNVEV (reference sequence). V lost 0 bases, J lost 3 bases, and 6 bases stayed unmatched. The CDR3 has 16 amino acids. As DNA, the CDR3 is TGTGCCAGCAGTTTATCGGGGACAGGGTATAACTACGAGCAGTACTTC. Its translation: CASSLSGTGYNYEQYF.